The present entry profiles one TCR beta chain with its context. Its antigen is as yet unknown. This table comes from immunoSEQ multiplex PCR, and its TCRdb copy is limited to in-frame clones, with some not included. Of approximately 61,000 clones listed, around three quarters are singletons. These data come from a study of memory CD4+ T cells and cytomegalovirus serostatus. Study-wide results and limits: Suggested: most of the CMV-linked TCR signature lies in CD4+ memory cells. Median bootstrapped AUC for CMV status was around 0.96 originally, about 0.9 US-trained.

The CDR3 totals 12 residues. Germline CDR1 is GTSNPN and CDR2 is SVGIG (reference sequence). V was clipped by 7 bases and J by 7 bases, with 15 bases between them. Single viable CD3+CD4+CD8-CD45RO+ cells were sorted as the memory CD4+ T cells. The origin of this receptor is an adult in good health and CMV-seronegative. Some clones in this sample may be carry-over from other donors' samples. V is TRBV30 and J is TRBJ2-3, with D tentatively TRBD1 or TRBD2 (5 bases each). What was sequenced was memory CD4+ T cells from blood. The CDR3 here is CAYRDVRHTQYF. CDR3 nucleotide sequence: TGTGCCTACCGGGACGTAAGGCATACGCAGTATTTT.